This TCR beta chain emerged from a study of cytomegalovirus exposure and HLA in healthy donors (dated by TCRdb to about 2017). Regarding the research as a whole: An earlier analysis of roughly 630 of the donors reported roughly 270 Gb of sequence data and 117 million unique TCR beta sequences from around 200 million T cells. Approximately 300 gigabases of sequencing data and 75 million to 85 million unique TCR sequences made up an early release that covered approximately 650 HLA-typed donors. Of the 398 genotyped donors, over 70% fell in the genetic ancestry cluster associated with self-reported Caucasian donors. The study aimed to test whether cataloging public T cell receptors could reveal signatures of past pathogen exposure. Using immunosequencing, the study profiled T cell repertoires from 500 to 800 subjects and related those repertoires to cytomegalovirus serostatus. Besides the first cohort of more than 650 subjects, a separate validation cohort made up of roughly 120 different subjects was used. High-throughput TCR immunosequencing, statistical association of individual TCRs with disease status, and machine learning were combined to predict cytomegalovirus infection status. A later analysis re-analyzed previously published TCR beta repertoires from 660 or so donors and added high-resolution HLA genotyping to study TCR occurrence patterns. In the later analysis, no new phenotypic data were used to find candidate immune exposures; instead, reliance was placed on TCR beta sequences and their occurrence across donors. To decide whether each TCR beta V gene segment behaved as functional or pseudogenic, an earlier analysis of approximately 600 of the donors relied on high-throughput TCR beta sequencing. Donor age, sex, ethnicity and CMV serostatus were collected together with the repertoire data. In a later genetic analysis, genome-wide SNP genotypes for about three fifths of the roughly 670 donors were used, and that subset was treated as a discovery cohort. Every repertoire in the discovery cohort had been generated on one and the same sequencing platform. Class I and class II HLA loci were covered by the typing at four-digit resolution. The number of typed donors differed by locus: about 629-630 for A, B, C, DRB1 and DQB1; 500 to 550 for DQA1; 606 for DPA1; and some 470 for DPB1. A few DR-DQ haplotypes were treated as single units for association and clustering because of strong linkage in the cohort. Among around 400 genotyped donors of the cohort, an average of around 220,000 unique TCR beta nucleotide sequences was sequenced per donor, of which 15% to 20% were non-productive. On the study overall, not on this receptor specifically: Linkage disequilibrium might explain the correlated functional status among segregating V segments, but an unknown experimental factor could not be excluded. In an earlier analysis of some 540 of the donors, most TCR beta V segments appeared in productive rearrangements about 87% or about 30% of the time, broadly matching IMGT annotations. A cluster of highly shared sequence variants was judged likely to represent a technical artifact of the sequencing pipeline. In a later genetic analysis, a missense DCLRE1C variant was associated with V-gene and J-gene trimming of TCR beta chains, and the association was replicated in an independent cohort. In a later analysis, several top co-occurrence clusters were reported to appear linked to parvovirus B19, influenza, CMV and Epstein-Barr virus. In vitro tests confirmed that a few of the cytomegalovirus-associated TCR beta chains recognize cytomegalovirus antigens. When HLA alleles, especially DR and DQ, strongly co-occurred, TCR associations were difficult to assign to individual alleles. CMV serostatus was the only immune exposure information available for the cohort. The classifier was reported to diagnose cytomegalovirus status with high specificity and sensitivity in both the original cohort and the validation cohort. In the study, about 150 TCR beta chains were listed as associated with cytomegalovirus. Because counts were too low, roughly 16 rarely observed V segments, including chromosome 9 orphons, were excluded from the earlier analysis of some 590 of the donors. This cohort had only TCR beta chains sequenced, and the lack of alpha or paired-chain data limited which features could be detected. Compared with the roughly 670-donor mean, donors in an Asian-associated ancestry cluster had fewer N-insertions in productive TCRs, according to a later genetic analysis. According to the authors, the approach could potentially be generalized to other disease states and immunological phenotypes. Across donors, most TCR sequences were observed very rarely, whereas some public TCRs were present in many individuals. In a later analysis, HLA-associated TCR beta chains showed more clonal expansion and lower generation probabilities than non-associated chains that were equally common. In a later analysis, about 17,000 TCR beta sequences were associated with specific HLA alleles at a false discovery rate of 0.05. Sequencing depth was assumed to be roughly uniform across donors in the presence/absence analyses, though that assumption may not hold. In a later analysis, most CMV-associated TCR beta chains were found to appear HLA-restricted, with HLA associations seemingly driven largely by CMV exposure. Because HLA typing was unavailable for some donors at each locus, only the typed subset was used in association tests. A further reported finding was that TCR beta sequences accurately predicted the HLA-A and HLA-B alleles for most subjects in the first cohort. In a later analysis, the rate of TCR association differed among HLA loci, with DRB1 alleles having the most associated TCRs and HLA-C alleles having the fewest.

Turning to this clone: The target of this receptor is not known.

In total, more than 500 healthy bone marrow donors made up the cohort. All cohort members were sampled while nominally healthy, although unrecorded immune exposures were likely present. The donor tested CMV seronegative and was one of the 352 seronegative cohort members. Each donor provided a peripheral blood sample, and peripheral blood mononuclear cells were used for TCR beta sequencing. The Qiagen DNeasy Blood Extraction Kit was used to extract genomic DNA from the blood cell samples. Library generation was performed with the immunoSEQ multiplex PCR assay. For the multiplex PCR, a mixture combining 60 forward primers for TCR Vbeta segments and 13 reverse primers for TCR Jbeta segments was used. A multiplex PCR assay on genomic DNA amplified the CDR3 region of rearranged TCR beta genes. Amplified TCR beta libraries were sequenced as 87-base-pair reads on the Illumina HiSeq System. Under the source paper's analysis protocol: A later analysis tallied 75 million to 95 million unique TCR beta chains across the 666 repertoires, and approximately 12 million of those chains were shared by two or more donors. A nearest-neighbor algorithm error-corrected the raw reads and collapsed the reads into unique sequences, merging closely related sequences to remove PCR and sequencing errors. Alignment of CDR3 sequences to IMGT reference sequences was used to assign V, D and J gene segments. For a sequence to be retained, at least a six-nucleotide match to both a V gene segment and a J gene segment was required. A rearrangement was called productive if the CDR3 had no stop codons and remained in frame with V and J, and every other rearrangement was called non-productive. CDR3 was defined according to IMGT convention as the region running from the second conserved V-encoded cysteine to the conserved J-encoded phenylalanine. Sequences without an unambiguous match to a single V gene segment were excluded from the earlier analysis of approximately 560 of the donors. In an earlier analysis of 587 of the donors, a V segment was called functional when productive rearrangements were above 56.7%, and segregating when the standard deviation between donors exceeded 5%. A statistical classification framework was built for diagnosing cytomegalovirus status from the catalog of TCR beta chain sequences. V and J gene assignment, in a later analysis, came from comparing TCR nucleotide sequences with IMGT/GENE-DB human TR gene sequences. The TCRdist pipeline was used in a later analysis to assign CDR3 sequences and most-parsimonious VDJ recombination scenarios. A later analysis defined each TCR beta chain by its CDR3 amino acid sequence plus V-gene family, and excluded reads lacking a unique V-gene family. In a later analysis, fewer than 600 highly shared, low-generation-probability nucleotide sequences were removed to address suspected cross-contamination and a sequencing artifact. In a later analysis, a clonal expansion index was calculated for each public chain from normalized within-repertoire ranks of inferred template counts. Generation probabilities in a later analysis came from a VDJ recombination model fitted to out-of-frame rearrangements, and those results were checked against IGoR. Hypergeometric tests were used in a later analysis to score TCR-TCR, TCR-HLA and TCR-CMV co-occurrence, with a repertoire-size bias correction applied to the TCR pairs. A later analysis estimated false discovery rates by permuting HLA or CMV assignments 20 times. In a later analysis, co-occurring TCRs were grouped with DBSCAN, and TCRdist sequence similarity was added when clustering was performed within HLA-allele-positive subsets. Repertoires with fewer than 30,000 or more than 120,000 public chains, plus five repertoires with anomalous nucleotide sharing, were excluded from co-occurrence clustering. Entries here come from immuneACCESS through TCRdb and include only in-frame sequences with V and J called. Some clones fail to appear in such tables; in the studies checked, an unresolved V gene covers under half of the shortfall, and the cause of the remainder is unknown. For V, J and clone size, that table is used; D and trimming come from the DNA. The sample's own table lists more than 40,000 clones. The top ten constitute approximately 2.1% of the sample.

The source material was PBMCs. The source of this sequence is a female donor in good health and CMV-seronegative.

The sequenced DNA: TGTGCCTGGAGTCCACTCGGGACAGTACCAACCTACGAGCAGTACTTC. It translates to CAWSPLGTVPTYEQYF. The rearranged segments are TRBV30 and TRBJ2-7; the junction holds 7 bases that match TRBD1. Clipping removes 2 bases from V and 2 bases from J, with 12 as the unmatched junction base count. Based on the germline V gene (reference sequence), the CDR1 and CDR2 sequences are GTSNPN and SVGIG. Including the terminal cysteine and phenylalanine, the CDR3 comprises 16 residues. Only the CDR3 DNA is retained, 48 bases long and in frame from the first base. This CDR3, with the reference TRBV30 and TRBJ2-7 proteins standing in past its ends, gives the full variable domain SQTIHQWPATLVQPVGSPLSLECTVEGTSNPNLYWYRQAAGRGLQLLFYSVGIGQISSEVPQNLSASRPQDRQFILSSKKLLLSDSGFYLCAWSPLGTVPTYEQYFGPGTRLTVT.